What follows is one TCR beta chain and its context. Its specific antigen is unknown. No quality values exist for individual bases; no much larger clone is one base distant. These data come from a study of shared clonotypes between healthy human individuals (dated by TCRdb to 2018 to 2021). Describing the broader study: A few men and a couple of women, aged 18 to 49 years, made up the cohort. For each donor, CD4 naive and CD4 memory were each run on three plates, CD8 naive on two plates, and CD8 memory on one plate. Per donor, leukapheresis produced somewhere between about 0.9 and 9 billion PBMCs. To increase sequencing depth and limit assay-specific biases, different laboratories used diverse techniques to prepare libraries and sequence TCR repertoires. Blood TCR repertoires of a handful of healthy adults were deeply sequenced to estimate repertoire size and the extent of clonotype sharing between individuals.

The germline V end is reduced by 0 bases and the J end by 0 bases; junction bases left unmatched: 3. There are 16 amino acids in the CDR3, from cysteine to phenylalanine inclusive. The read is trimmed to its CDR3 DNA, 48 bases read in frame from base 1. Sequences SGDLS (CDR1) and YYNGEE (CDR2) are obtained from the germline V gene. TCR CDR3 regions were amplified from genomic DNA by multiplex PCR using the deep immunoSEQ assay. Genomic DNA extracted from each cell subset was distributed evenly over all wells of several immunoSEQ 96-well plates, and each plate served as one replicate. For sorted subsets, around 0.2 ug of genomic DNA, equivalent to 30,000 or so T cell genomes, went into each replicate PCR. The purified libraries were quantified using a Qubit 3.0 fluorometer, sized with a Bioanalyzer 2100, and then quantified again using the KAPA Library Quantification kit. Each immunoSEQ 96-well plate was sequenced on its own single-read 150-cycle Illumina NextSeq 550 flow cell. The paper's processing steps were these. Because the immunoSEQ output included only junctional sequences and no quality scores, the filtering could not be the same as the filtering used for full-length reads. Sequences were annotated with PyIR, a Python wrapper for IgBLAST v1.9, using IMGT germline references to assign V/J genes and CDR3. Reads with weak V/J assignments (E-value above 1e-6), missing CDR3, stop codons, out-of-frame junctions, or ambiguous translated residues were removed. V3J clonotypes were defined as sequences sharing an identical inferred V gene, J gene, and CDR3 amino acid sequence. Percentage overlap between repertoires was computed as shared unique clonotypes divided by the size of the smaller repertoire. RTK rarefaction, the Chao1 estimator, and Recon v2.1 estimates of unobserved clonotypes were used to assess repertoire richness. OLGA was used to compute generation probabilities for all TCRbeta clonotypes that the gDNA method yielded from a few donors. TCRdb carries this immuneACCESS record with in-frame sequences only. Its versions omit some clonotypes, under half of them owing to an unresolved V gene in the studies checked, with the rest unexplained. That table supplies the V and J calls and clone size; D and trimming were determined from the DNA. The table for this sample lists a few million clones; around 93% of them were counted only once. The ten top clones hold around 1.7% of the sample.

CD8 naive samples consisted of CD45RO-negative cells that were positively selected for CCR7, yielding a CD45RA+CCR7+ population without TemRA cells. The donors were healthy, HIV-negative adults with no recently reported acute infections or vaccinations. Only Caucasian adults living in Nashville, Tennessee, USA were represented among the donors. Blood was collected by leukapheresis, and PBMCs were isolated by Ficoll-Histopaque density gradient centrifugation and then cryopreserved in liquid nitrogen vapor phase. Purity and quantity of every magnetically sorted T cell population were checked by analytical flow cytometry. Each sorted fraction had its genomic DNA isolated and then quantified by UV absorbance on a Nanodrop 2000c. Overall results and qualifications from the work: The genetic and exposure-history diversity represented was limited by the small number of donors. Pairwise subsampling led to the expectation that sequencing depth would affect the degree of clonotype sharing among donors. Incomplete sequencing was indicated by rarefaction of sorted-subset datasets, despite the large sequencing depth. Sampling was limited to blood, and TCR repertoires in tissue likely differ from TCR repertoires in blood. Naive subsets generally had larger estimated clonotype richness than memory subsets did. About 5% of naive CD4, 3.5% of naive CD8, roughly 2.5% of memory CD4, and about 0.4% of memory CD8 clonotypes were shared across several donors. Clonotypes shared by all four sorted-subset donors showed higher generation probabilities than non-shared clonotypes.

This clonotype was obtained from a man between 18 and 35 years old in good health. Some clones in this sample may be carry-over from other donors' samples. The rearrangement combines TRBV9 with TRBJ2-1; 7 central bases correspond to TRBD1. What was sequenced was naive CD8+ T cells from PBMCs. In the paper's terms, the cell subset or site label means: CD45RA+CCR7+. The sequenced DNA: TGTGCCAGCAGCGTAGACAGGGGCCACTCCTACAATGAGCAGTTCTTC. This translates into CASSVDRGHSYNEQFF. Beyond the CDR3, the reference TRBV9 and TRBJ2-1 genes provide the residues; the full variable domain reads: DSGVTQTPKHLITATGQRVTLRCSPRSGDLSVYWYQQSLDQGLQFLIQYYNGEERAKGNILERFSAQQFPDLHSELNLSSLELGDSALYFCASSVDRGHSYNEQFFGPGTRLTVL.